One and the same sample provided the 32 T cell receptor beta chains below, sequenced in a study of monozygotic twins with inflammatory bowel disease. TCRdb reprocessed the 5' RACE reads, with one entry per CDR3 protein and no DNA. The sample holds about 160,000 distinct CDR3 sequences. Material for sequencing was blood. Receptor source: a human donor with ulcerative colitis or Crohn's disease, or a healthy co-twin of an affected twin (not recorded which).

The chain employs TRBV24-1 and TRBJ2-2; TCRdb indicates TRBD1, and absent DNA this call remains unverified. CDR1 KGHDR and CDR2 SFDVKD come from the germline V gene. The CDR3 has 14 residues. The CDR3 reads CATGGQGSTGELFF.

The CDR3 loop reads CASGTGGWEQYF. V is TRBV6-6 and J is TRBJ2-7; checking the TCRdb D call of TRBD1 is not possible without DNA. This CDR3 is 12 amino acids long. From germline, CDR1 is MNHNY and CDR2 SVGAGI (reference sequence).

The chain carries TRBV29-1 and TRBJ1-2; no DNA is available, so the TRBD1 call from TCRdb remains unchecked. This CDR3 contains 13 residues. Germline V gene sequence: CDR1 SQVTM, CDR2 ANQGSEA. This chain's CDR3 is CSVPQGNRYGYTF.

This chain links TRBV7-3 with TRBJ2-3; TCRdb calls TRBD2, which cannot be checked without DNA. This CDR3 region has 15 residues. Germline CDR1 reads SGHTA; CDR2 reads FQGTGA. The CDR3 sequence: CASSSQGLNTDTQYF.

V is TRBV5-6 and J is TRBJ2-3; TCRdb's assignment of TRBD2 cannot be checked, as there is no DNA. This CDR3 comprises 15 residues. CDR1 and CDR2 from the germline V gene are SGHDT and YYEEEE. The CDR3 sequence: CASSLPGPATDTQYF.

The chain has TRBV6-2 or TRBV6-3 and TRBJ2-1; the TRBD2 assignment by TCRdb is unverifiable without DNA. The germline CDR1 and CDR2 sequences are MNHEY and SVGEGT. The CDR3 covers 16 residues. This chain's CDR3 is CASSYLQGGPANEQFF.

The chain couples TRBV10-3 to TRBJ1-2; TCRdb picks TRBD1, but there is no DNA to check that call. Germline assignment: CDR1 ENHRY and CDR2 SYGVKD. CDR3 length equals 16 residues. The CDR3 spells CAISESGTGRAHGYTF.

The chain has TRBV5-6 and TRBJ2-5. CDR1 is SGHDT and CDR2 is YYEEEE in the germline V gene. The CDR3 loop spans 15 amino acids. The CDR3 loop reads CASSLEGIHLETQYF.

V usage is TRBV25-1 and J usage is TRBJ2-3. CDR1 MGHDK and CDR2 SYGVNS come from the germline V gene. The CDR3 runs to 14 residues. The chain's CDR3 is CASSDEFRADTQYF.

V and J are TRBV28 and TRBJ1-5; TCRdb proposes TRBD1, but this gene call is untestable without DNA. This CDR3 has 15 amino acids. CDR1 is MDHEN, CDR2 SYDVKM, per germline. The CDR3 spells CASSQSGQRNQPQHF. Complete variable domain (other parts from reference TRBV28 and TRBJ1-5): DVKVTQSSRYLVKRTGEKVFLECVQDMDHENMFWYRQDPGLGLRLIYFSYDVKMKEKGDIPEGYSVSREKKERFSLILESASTNQTSMYLCASSQSGQRNQPQHFGDGTRLSIL.

The chain is built from TRBV18 and TRBJ2-1; TCRdb reports TRBD1, a call that lacks DNA to check it against. Germline CDR1 KGHSH, CDR2 LQKENI. The CDR3 runs 14 residues. CDR3: CASSHGASLNEQFF.

V and J are TRBV5-1 and TRBJ2-1; TCRdb designates TRBD2, a call that cannot be tested without DNA. The germline V gene has CDR1 SGHRS and CDR2 YFSETQ. The CDR3 length is 18 residues. The CDR3: CASSYGRERRLSYNEQFF.

The rearrangement uses TRBV20-1 and TRBJ2-1; TCRdb indicates TRBD2, and absent DNA this call remains unverified. This CDR3 has 14 amino acids. CDR1 and CDR2 (germline): DFQATT, SNEGSKA (reference sequence). CDR3 protein: CSARTSGSVNEQFF.

This CDR3 reads CASSIAVAAFTGELFF. The genes are TRBV19 and TRBJ2-2. Germline V lookup: CDR1 LNHDA, CDR2 SQIVND (reference sequence). The CDR3 sequence is 16 residues long.

The CDR3 spells CASSYSGTGMEPQHF. The rearrangement joins TRBV6-2 or TRBV6-3 to TRBJ1-5; checking the TCRdb D call of TRBD1 is not possible without DNA. Germline CDR1 MNHEY, CDR2 SVGEGT. The CDR3 has 15 amino acids.

The rearrangement joins TRBV7-9 to TRBJ1-2; TCRdb selects TRBD1, and the lack of DNA leaves this call unchecked. The germline V gene has CDR1 SEHNR and CDR2 FQNEAQ (reference sequence). The CDR3 has 14 amino acids. The CDR3 reads CASSLRTASYGYTF.

V and J are TRBV5-1 and TRBJ1-4; TCRdb's D call of TRBD1 is untestable without DNA. CDR3 length: 14 residues. The germline V gene has CDR1 SGHRS and CDR2 YFSETQ. Here the CDR3 reads CASSPGQGKEKLFF.

The V call is TRBV20-1, the J call TRBJ2-5; TCRdb's D call of TRBD1 is untestable without DNA. The CDR3 is 16 amino acids. The germline gives CDR1 DFQATT, CDR2 SNEGSKA (reference sequence). CDR3 loop: CSARNPGTGGKETQYF.

This chain uses TRBV6-1 with TRBJ2-1; lacking DNA, the TRBD2 call made by TCRdb goes unchecked. Germline V gives CDR1 MNHNS, CDR2 SASEGT. This CDR3 comprises 18 residues. CDR3: CASSRGLAGGPSYNEQFF.

The J gene is TRBJ2-7, the V gene TRBV29-1; the D call from TCRdb, TRBD1, cannot be confirmed without DNA. CDR1 SQVTM and CDR2 ANQGSEA come from the germline V gene. The CDR3 contains 12 residues. Here the CDR3 reads CSVVQGAYEQYF.

This chain connects TRBV20-1 to TRBJ1-5; the D gene TCRdb calls, TRBD1, cannot be checked with no DNA. CDR1 is DFQATT and CDR2 is SNEGSKA in the germline V gene (reference sequence). This CDR3 comprises 14 residues. This CDR3 is CSASSQGVNQPQHF.

V and J are TRBV4-2 and TRBJ2-3; TCRdb names TRBD2, which stays unverified in the absence of DNA. Germline-derived CDR1 and CDR2 are LGHNA and YNFKEQ. This CDR3 spans 16 amino acids. The chain's CDR3 is CASSQGSSGSTDTQYF.

J is TRBJ2-1 and V is TRBV29-1; the TRBD1 assignment by TCRdb is unverifiable without DNA. Looked up from germline, CDR1 is SQVTM and CDR2 is ANQGSEA. The CDR3 contains 15 residues. The CDR3 protein is CSVVGGGRKYNEQFF.

The chain uses TRBV28 and TRBJ2-7; TCRdb gives TRBD1 as the D gene, but with no DNA this cannot be confirmed. This CDR3 is built from 14 residues. Looked up from germline, CDR1 is MDHEN and CDR2 is SYDVKM. CDR3 sequence reads: CASSLGDRPDEQYF.

The rearrangement joins TRBV24-1 to TRBJ2-2; TCRdb reports TRBD2, a call that lacks DNA to check it against. The CDR3 has 19 amino acids. The V gene's germline CDR1 is KGHDR and CDR2 SFDVKD. The chain's CDR3 is CATSDLNPAFGGAVGELFF.

The rearrangement joins TRBV12-3 or TRBV12-4 to TRBJ1-3; TCRdb reports TRBD1, a call that lacks DNA to check it against. The CDR3 sequence is 13 residues long. CDR3 in amino acids: CASSPTGGNTIYF.

V gene TRBV28 combines with J gene TRBJ1-2. Germline V gives CDR1 MDHEN, CDR2 SYDVKM. The CDR3 is 13 amino acids. The CDR3 sequence: CASREGNDYGYTF.

The chain employs TRBV7-2 and TRBJ2-5; checking the TCRdb D call of TRBD1 is not possible without DNA. Germline V CDR1 and CDR2: SGHTA, FQGNSA. This CDR3 has 16 amino acids. The CDR3 loop reads CASSFSTGTGKETQYF.

The chain is built from TRBV19 and TRBJ1-5. Per germline, CDR1 LNHDA and CDR2 SQIVND (reference sequence). The CDR3 contains 16 residues. The CDR3: CASSIDRVGRGQPQHF.

The V call is TRBV7-9, the J call TRBJ1-2. Germline V lookup: CDR1 SEHNR, CDR2 FQNEAQ (reference sequence). The CDR3 length is 15 residues. The CDR3 here is CASSLGADASYGYTF.

The J gene is TRBJ1-2, the V gene TRBV30; TCRdb lists TRBD1, though no DNA is available to test this call. Germline CDR1 and CDR2: GTSNPN and SVGIG (reference sequence). This CDR3 spans 13 amino acids. The CDR3 sequence is CAWSSGDGNGYTF.

The chain joins TRBV9 to TRBJ2-7; TCRdb indicates TRBD2, and absent DNA this call remains unverified. The CDR3 is made up of 16 amino acids. CDR1 SGDLS and CDR2 YYNGEE come from the germline V gene. CDR3 in amino acids: CASSVDDLARSYEQYF.